The text below deals with one TCR beta chain. The record originates from a study of technical replicates of blood from a handful of donors. The CDR3 sequence is 15 residues long. With 0 bases removed from V and 0 bases from J, the gap between germline ends came to 6 bases. From germline, CDR1 is LNHDA and CDR2 SQIVND (reference sequence). Measured with immunoSEQ multiplex PCR; TCRdb has only the in-frame clones, and not every one. The table lists tens of thousands of clones, about 92% of them singletons. The chain has TRBV19 and TRBJ1-5; D unresolved. The source of this sequence is a human donor in good health. The sequenced sample was T cells isolated from PBMCs. This CDR3 is CASSIEDYSNQPQHF. The CDR3 nucleotides read TGTGCCAGTAGTATAGAGGACTATAGCAATCAGCCCCAGCATTTT.